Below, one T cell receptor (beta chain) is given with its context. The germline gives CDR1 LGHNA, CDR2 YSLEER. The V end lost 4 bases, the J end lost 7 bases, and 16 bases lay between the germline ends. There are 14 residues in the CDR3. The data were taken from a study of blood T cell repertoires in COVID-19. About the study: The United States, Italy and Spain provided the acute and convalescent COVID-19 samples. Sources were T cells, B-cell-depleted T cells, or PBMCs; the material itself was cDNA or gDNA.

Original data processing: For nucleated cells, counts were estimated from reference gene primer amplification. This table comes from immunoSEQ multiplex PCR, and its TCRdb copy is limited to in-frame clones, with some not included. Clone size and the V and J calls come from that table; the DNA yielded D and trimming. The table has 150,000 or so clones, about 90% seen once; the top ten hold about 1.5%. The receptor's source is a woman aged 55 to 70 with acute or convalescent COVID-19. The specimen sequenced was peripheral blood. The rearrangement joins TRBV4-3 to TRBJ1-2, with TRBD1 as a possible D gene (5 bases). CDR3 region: CASSPPGRERGYTF. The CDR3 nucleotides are TGCGCCAGCAGCCCCCCAGGGAGGGAACGTGGCTACACCTTC.